This TCR beta chain stems from a study of shared clonotypes between healthy human individuals. Study-level points and caveats: Naive CD4 clonotype sharing across a few donors was roughly 5%. Exclusively blood specimens were collected; tissue repertoires likely differ.

Naive CD8 cells lacked CD45RO and underwent positive selection for CCR7, leaving out terminally differentiated effector memory CD45RA+ cells. Of note for this clone: The antigen is unknown.

Clones were read by immunoSEQ multiplex PCR, and TCRdb kept only the in-frame ones, dropping some. The sample has under 1 million clones; about 96% are singletons. Source material: naive CD8+ T cells sorted from blood. The sequence was collected from a man aged 25-45 years in good health.

The CDR3 nucleotides are TGTGCCAGCAGCTTAGCCGACAGGGGGACTGAAGCTTTCTTT. It translates to CASSLADRGTEAFF. The chain couples TRBV7-9 to TRBJ1-1, with 9 bases matching TRBD1. Germline CDR1 is SEHNR and CDR2 is FQNEAQ (reference sequence). The CDR3 contains 14 residues. V lost 0 bases, J lost 5 bases, and 1 base stayed unmatched.